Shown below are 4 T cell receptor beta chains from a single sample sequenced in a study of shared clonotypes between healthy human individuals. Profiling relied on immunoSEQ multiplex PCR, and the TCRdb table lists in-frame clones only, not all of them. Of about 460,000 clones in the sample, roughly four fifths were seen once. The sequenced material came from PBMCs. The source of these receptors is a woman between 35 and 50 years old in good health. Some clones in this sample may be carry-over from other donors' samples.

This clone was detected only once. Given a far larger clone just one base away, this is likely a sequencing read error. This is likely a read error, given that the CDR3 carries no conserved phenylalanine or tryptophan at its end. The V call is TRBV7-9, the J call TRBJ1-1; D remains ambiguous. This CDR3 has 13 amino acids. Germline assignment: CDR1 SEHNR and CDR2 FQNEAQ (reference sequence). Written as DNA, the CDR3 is TGTGCCAGCAGCTTAGCGTTGAAGACTGAAGCTTTCCTT. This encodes CASSLALKTEAFL.

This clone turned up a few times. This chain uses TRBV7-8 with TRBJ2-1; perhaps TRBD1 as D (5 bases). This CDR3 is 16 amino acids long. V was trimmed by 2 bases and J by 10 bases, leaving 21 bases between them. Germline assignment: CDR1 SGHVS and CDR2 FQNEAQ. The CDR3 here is CASSLIQQVRVGEQFF. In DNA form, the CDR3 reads TGTGCCAGCAGCTTAATACAACAGGTCAGGGTGGGGGAGCAGTTCTTC.

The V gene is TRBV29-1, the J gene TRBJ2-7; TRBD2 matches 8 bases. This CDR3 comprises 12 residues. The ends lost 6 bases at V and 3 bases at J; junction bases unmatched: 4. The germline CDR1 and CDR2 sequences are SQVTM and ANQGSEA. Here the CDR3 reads CSVRGVGYEQYF. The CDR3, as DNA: TGCAGCGTGCGGGGGGTAGGCTACGAGCAGTACTTC.

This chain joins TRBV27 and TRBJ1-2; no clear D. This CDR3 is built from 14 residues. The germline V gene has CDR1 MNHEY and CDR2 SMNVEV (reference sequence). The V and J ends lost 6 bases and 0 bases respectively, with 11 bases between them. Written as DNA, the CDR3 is TGTGCCAGCAGATCGTCCGGGTCTAACTATGGCTACACCTTC. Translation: CASRSSGSNYGYTF.